This TCR beta chain was retrieved from a study of technical replicates of blood from several donors. Using immunoSEQ multiplex PCR, the repertoire was profiled, and TCRdb retains in-frame clones only, with some absent. The sample has about 93,000 clones, about 96% seen once. Germline-derived CDR1 and CDR2 are SGHAT and FQNNGV. The V gene lost 1 base and the J gene lost 3 bases, with 6 bases spanning the gap. CDR3 length: 13 residues. V is TRBV11-2 and J is TRBJ1-2; possibly TRBD1 for D (6 bases). Sequencing was carried out using T cells isolated from PBMCs. This sequence was found in a human donor in good health. The CDR3 bases are TGTGCCAGCAGCTTAGCAGGGGACTATGGCTACACCTTC. It codes for CASSLAGDYGYTF.